Listed below are T cell receptor beta chains from one sample, sequenced in a study of blood T cells in healthy people across ages. One entry per CDR3 protein, called by TCRdb with MiXCR from the 5' RACE reads. Of 750,000 to 950,000 distinct CDR3 sequences in the sample, about 48% were seen once. Sequenced sample: blood. These receptors were obtained from an elderly man in good health. Both conserved end residues are part of each CDR3. D genes are given only for firm matches. A clone size is listed for some rows: how often the clone was seen (once, few, many), or a class if it is expanded.

clone_size j_call d_call v_call cdr3_nt cdr3_aa
. TRBJ2-3 TRBD2 TRBV12-3/TRBV12-4 TGTGCCAGCAGTTCGACTAGCGGGAGGTCCAGAGACGCGTATTTT CASSSTSGRSRDAYF
. TRBJ2-1 TRBD2 TRBV5-1 TGCGCCAGCAGCCCCCCGGGACTAGCGGGAGCCAATGAGCAGTTCTTC CASSPPGLAGANEQFF
few TRBJ2-3 . TRBV7-2 TGTGCCAGCAGCCCCCTAGGGGGGTCCGACAGATACGCGTATTTT CASSPLGGSDRYAYF
. TRBJ1-2 . TRBV2 TGTGCCAGCAGTGTTGTGGGACTGGGCTACACCTTC CASSVVGLGYTF
. TRBJ1-6 TRBD1 TRBV6-2/TRBV6-3 TGTGCCAGCAGTTACCGCCCCCACAGGGGGGATTCACCCCTCCACTTT CASSYRPHRGDSPLHF
few TRBJ2-7 . TRBV29-1 TGCAGCGTTGCTTACAGCAACTACGAGCAGTACTTC CSVAYSNYEQYF
. TRBJ2-5 TRBD2 TRBV4-1 TGCGCCAGCAGCCATGAGATAGGCGGGAGGGGGGTCCGGGAGACCCAGTACTTC CASSHEIGGRGVRETQYF
. TRBJ2-7 TRBD1 TRBV20-1 TGCAGTGCTAGAGATTCGAGGCCCGGGACAGGGTCTGACGAGCAGTACTTC CSARDSRPGTGSDEQYF
. TRBJ1-2 . TRBV30 TGTGCCTGGGGACACATTAACTATGGCTACACCTTC CAWGHINYGYTF
many TRBJ2-1 TRBD2 TRBV24-1 TGTGCCACCAGTGATTCCGTACTGACTAGCGGCTACAATGAGCAGTTCTTC CATSDSVLTSGYNEQFF
few TRBJ2-7 TRBD2 TRBV20-1 TGCAGTGCTAGGCGTAGCGGGAGTCGCTACGAGCAGTACTTC CSARRSGSRYEQYF
. TRBJ2-1 . TRBV2 TGTGCCAGCATTAGACCCGGGAGCCGCTCCTACAATGAGCAGTTCTTC CASIRPGSRSYNEQFF
. TRBJ2-7 TRBD2 TRBV5-1 TGCGCCAGCAGCTCGGGACTAGCGGGCGGGACCACTTCCTACGAGCAGTACTTC CASSSGLAGGTTSYEQYF
few TRBJ1-2 . TRBV3-1 TGTGCCAGCAGCCCGACGGACGGAACCTATGGCTACACCTTC CASSPTDGTYGYTF
. TRBJ2-1 . TRBV6-6 TGTGCCGGCAGTCACCAGCGGCAGGAGCGCAATGAGCAGTTCTTC CAGSHQRQERNEQFF
few TRBJ2-5 . TRBV5-1 TGCGCCAGCAGCTTGAGAGGGGCGTTGGAGACCCAGTACTTC CASSLRGALETQYF
few TRBJ2-7 TRBD2 TRBV4-2 TGTGCCAGCAGCCAAGAACTAGCGGGAGTGAAGGGCGAGCAGTACTTC CASSQELAGVKGEQYF
. TRBJ2-7 TRBD2 TRBV20-1 TGCAGTGCTAGAGATCCGCGGACTAGTCCCCACGAGCAGTACTTC CSARDPRTSPHEQYF
few TRBJ2-2 . TRBV5-1 TGCGCCAGCAGCGTCCCTCGGACAGTTTTTAGGGAGCTGTTTTTT CASSVPRTVFRELFF
. TRBJ2-3 TRBD2 TRBV10-3 TGTGCCATCAGTGAGGGACTAGCGGCAGATACGCAGTATTTT CAISEGLAADTQYF
. TRBJ1-5 . TRBV7-8 TGTGCCAGCAGCTTAGCGCCGGGAGGAGGCAATCAGCCCCGGCATTTT CASSLAPGGGNQPRHF
. TRBJ2-1 . TRBV20-1 TGCAGTGCCCCCCCCACAGGGGGGGCGTACAATGAGCAGTTCTTC CSAPPTGGAYNEQFF
. TRBJ2-5 . TRBV15 TGTGCCACCAGCAGGGCCTCCGGGAACCAAGAGACCCAGTACTTC CATSRASGNQETQYF
few TRBJ2-3 . TRBV20-1 TGCAGTGCTAGAGACTCGGGGGCTGCCATCACAGATACGCAGTATTTT CSARDSGAAITDTQYF
. TRBJ2-2 . TRBV20-1 TGCAGTGCCCGAAGGAGCGCCGGGGAGCTGTTTTTT CSARRSAGELFF
. TRBJ1-2 . TRBV5-1 TGCGCCAGCAGCCCCCATGCTGCGACAGACTATGGCTACACCTTC CASSPHAATDYGYTF